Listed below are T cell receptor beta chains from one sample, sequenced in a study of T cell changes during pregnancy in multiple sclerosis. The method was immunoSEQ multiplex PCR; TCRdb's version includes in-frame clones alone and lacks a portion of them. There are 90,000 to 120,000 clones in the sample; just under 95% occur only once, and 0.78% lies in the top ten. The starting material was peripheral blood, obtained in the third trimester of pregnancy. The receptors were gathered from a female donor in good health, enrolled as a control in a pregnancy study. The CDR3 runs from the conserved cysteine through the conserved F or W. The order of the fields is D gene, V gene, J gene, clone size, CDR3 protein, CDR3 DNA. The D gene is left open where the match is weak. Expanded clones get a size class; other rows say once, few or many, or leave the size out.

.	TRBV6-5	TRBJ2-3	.	CASSYSWDITDTQYF	TGTGCCAGCAGTTACTCCTGGGACATCACAGATACGCAGTATTTT
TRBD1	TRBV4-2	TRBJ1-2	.	CASSSRDRVYGYTF	TGTGCCAGCAGCTCCCGGGACAGGGTCTATGGCTACACCTTC
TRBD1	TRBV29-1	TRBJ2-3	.	CSVTSTGGGTDTQYF	TGCAGCGTAACGTCGACAGGGGGGGGCACAGATACGCAGTATTTT
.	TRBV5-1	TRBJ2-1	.	CASSSVEEQQFF	TGCGCCAGCAGCTCGGTTGAAGAACAGCAGTTCTTC
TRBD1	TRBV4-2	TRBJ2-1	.	CASSPGTGVYNEQFF	TGTGCCAGCAGCCCAGGGACAGGGGTCTACAATGAGCAGTTCTTC
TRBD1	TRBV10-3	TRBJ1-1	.	CAIKGTVNSNTEAFF	TGTGCCATCAAAGGGACAGTCAACTCGAACACTGAAGCTTTCTTT
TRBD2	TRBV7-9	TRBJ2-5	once	CASSLEMAGGLETQYF	TGTGCCAGCAGCTTAGAAATGGCGGGGGGGCTGGAGACCCAGTACTTC
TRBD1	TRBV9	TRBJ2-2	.	CASSAAAGTGYIRNTGELFF	TGTGCCAGCAGCGCAGCCGCCGGGACAGGGTACATTAGGAACACCGGGGAGCTGTTTTTT
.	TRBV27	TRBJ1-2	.	CASSLWPGRGNYGYTF	TGTGCCAGCAGTTTATGGCCAGGGCGAGGAAACTATGGCTACACCTTC
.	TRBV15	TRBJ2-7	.	CATSRVGRGYEQYF	TGTGCCACCAGCAGAGTGGGCAGGGGCTACGAGCAGTACTTC
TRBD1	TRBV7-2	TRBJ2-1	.	CASSSPGQGANEQFF	TGTGCCAGCAGCTCCCCGGGACAGGGGGCAAATGAGCAGTTCTTC
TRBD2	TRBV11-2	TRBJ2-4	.	CASRGGGWGIQYF	TGTGCCAGCAGGGGCGGGGGTTGGGGCATTCAGTACTTC
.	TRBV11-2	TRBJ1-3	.	CASSKEGVLSGNTIYF	TGTGCCAGCAGCAAAGAAGGGGTCCTCTCTGGAAACACCATATATTTT
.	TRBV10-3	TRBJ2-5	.	CAISDGLKKETQYF	TGTGCCATCAGTGACGGACTAAAGAAAGAGACCCAGTACTTC
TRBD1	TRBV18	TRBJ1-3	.	CASSPRQGQSGNTIYF	TGTGCCAGCTCACCACGACAGGGGCAATCTGGAAACACCATATATTTT
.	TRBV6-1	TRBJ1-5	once	CASSDPAESNQPQHF	TGTGCCAGCAGCGACCCGGCGGAAAGCAATCAGCCCCAGCATTTT
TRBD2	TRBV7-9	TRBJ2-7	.	CASTRTREGYEQYF	TGTGCCAGCACCCGAACCAGGGAGGGCTACGAGCAGTACTTC
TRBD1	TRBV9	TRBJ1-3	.	CASSVEVDRGDSGNTIYF	TGTGCCAGCAGCGTAGAGGTGGACAGGGGGGACTCTGGAAACACCATATATTTT
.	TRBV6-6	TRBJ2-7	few	CASSEDNTYEQYF	TGTGCCAGCAGTGAGGACAACACCTACGAGCAGTACTTC
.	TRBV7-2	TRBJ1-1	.	CATTFRLNTEAFF	TGTGCCACTACCTTCCGTTTAAACACTGAAGCTTTCTTT
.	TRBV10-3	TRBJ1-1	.	CAIRDRVNTEAFF	TGTGCCATCAGAGACAGAGTTAACACTGAAGCTTTCTTT
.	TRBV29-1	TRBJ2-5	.	CSVEDETPQETQYF	TGCAGCGTTGAAGACGAGACACCCCAAGAGACCCAGTACTTC
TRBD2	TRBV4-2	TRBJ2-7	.	CASSQETGTSSYEQYF	TGTGCCAGCAGCCAGGAAACCGGGACTAGCTCCTACGAGCAGTACTTC
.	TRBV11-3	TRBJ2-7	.	CASSFTAHYEQYF	TGTGCCAGCAGCTTCACCGCGCACTACGAGCAGTACTTC
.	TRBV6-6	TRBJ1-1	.	CASRYTGNTEAFF	TGTGCCAGCAGGTACACAGGGAACACTGAAGCTTTCTTT
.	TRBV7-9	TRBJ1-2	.	CASTTDGGNYGYTF	TGTGCCAGCACCACGGACGGAGGGAACTATGGCTACACCTTC
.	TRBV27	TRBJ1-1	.	CASSTRGSPSMNTEAFF	TGTGCCAGCAGTACCAGGGGTAGCCCCTCGATGAACACTGAAGCTTTCTTT
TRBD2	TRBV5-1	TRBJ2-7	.	CASSLRAGTNEQYF	TGCGCCAGCAGCTTGCGCGCAGGGACTAACGAGCAGTACTTC
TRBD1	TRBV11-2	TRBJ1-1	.	CASSQARGQDSEAFF	TGTGCCAGCAGCCAGGCTAGGGGGCAAGATTCTGAAGCTTTCTTT
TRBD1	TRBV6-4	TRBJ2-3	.	CASSDGTGADTQYF	TGTGCCAGCAGTGACGGGACAGGGGCAGATACGCAGTATTTT
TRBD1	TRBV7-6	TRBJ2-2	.	CASSLPRQGGIGMTGELFF	TGTGCCAGCAGTCTTCCACGACAGGGGGGAATTGGAATGACCGGGGAGCTGTTTTTT
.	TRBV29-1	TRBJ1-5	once	CSAQEGGSNQPQHF	TGCAGCGCACAGGAGGGGGGGAGCAATCAGCCCCAGCATTTT
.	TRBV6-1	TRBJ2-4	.	CASQRGNIQYF	TGTGCCAGCCAACGGGGAAACATTCAGTACTTC
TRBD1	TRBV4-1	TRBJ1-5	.	CASSQFRTGDSHQPQHF	TGCGCCAGCAGCCAATTCAGGACAGGGGATAGTCATCAGCCCCAGCATTTT
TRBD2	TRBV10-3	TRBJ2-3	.	CAITPTSGGLTDTQYF	TGTGCCATCACCCCTACTAGCGGGGGCCTTACAGATACGCAGTATTTT
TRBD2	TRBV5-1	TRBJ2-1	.	CASSNSGTSGARGSYNEQFF	TGCGCCAGCAGCAACTCCGGGACTAGCGGGGCCCGGGGGTCCTACAATGAGCAGTTCTTC
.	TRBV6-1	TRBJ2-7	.	CASSSLNYEQYF	TGTGCCAGCAGTTCTCTTAACTACGAGCAGTACTTC
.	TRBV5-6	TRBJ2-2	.	CASSLGAGTTNTGELFF	TGTGCCAGCAGCTTGGGGGCAGGAACAACGAACACCGGGGAGCTGTTTTTT
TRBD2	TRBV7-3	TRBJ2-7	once	CASSLRGGANEQYF	TGTGCCAGCAGCTTAAGGGGAGGGGCTAACGAGCAGTACTTC
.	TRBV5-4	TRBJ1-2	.	CASSLERGRGNYGYTF	TGTGCCAGCAGCTTAGAGAGAGGTCGAGGTAACTATGGCTACACCTTC
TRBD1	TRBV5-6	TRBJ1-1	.	CASSFPRTGTTEAFF	TGTGCCAGCAGTTTTCCCCGGACAGGGACCACTGAAGCTTTCTTT
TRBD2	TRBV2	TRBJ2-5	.	CASSGTRKDF	TGTGCCAGCAGTGGGACTAGGAAGGACTTC
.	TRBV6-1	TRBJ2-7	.	CASRDRIYEQYF	TGTGCCAGCAGAGACAGGATCTACGAGCAGTACTTC
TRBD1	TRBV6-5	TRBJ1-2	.	CASSSRQGARYGYTF	TGTGCCAGCAGTTCGAGACAGGGGGCTCGGTATGGCTACACCTTC
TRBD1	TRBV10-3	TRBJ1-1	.	CASRGGLGNTEAFF	TGTGCCAGCAGGGGGGGGTTGGGGAACACTGAAGCTTTCTTT
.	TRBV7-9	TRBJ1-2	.	CASSLNVGVGYTF	TGTGCCAGCAGCTTAAATGTGGGAGTTGGCTACACCTTC
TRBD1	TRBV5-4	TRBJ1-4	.	CASSLGQGSNEKLFF	TGTGCCAGCAGCCTTGGACAGGGCTCTAATGAAAAACTGTTTTTT
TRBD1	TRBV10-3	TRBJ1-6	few	CAISGTGANSPLHF	TGTGCCATCAGTGGGACAGGGGCAAATTCACCCCTCCACTTT
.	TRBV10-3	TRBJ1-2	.	CASAIRDTRTGYGYTF	TGTGCCAGCGCAATACGGGACACCCGAACGGGCTATGGCTACACCTTC
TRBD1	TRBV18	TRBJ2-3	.	CASSQGQGRTDTQYF	TGTGCCAGCTCACAGGGACAGGGACGCACAGATACGCAGTATTTT
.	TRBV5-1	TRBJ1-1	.	CASRPREAVMNTEAFF	TGCGCCAGTCGACCGAGGGAGGCCGTAATGAACACTGAAGCTTTCTTT